This T cell receptor beta chain was identified during a study of blood T cells in healthy people across ages. Next came a second PCR, run for about 6 to 12 cycles, which used a sample-barcoded 5' primer along with a J-beta primer mix. The template-switch adaptor was a 5' adaptor with 12 random nucleotides. It tagged each cDNA molecule. One entry per CDR3 protein results from TCRdb running MiXCR on the 5' RACE reads. The table has around 1,000,000 distinct CDR3 sequences, almost 25% seen once. Notes on this clonotype: Its cognate antigen is unknown.

Germline CDR1 and CDR2: SQVTM and ANQGSEA. Deletions cut 4 bases from V and 0 bases from J, with 9 bases between. This CDR3 is built from 13 residues. The study, taken as a whole, reports: Investigators treated diversity estimates from one million T cells as underestimates.

These data were also filed under a second study, of T cells of mothers and their children.

Sequencing was done on a sample of blood. The receptor comes from a girl aged 2-10 years in good health. The rearrangement links TRBV29-1 to TRBJ1-1, with D uncertain. The CDR3, as DNA: TGCAGCGTTGCACAAACAATGAACACTGAAGCTTTCTTT. Translating gives CSVAQTMNTEAFF.